This TCR beta chain is drawn from a study of blood T cell repertoires in COVID-19. Participants were placed into cohorts based on the clinical history they reported. Under the authors' procedure: Reference gene primer amplification gave nucleated cell count estimates. Libraries were prepared by immunoSEQ multiplex PCR; TCRdb keeps only in-frame clonotypes and omits some of them. For V, J and clone size, that table is used; D and trimming come from the DNA. The sample has a few hundred thousand clones, around 87% seen once. This clone was recorded once. Sequencing was carried out using PBMCs or T cells enriched from blood (not recorded which). This clonotype was obtained from a man younger than 40 who had recovered from COVID-19.

CDR3 coding DNA: TGCGCCAGCAGCACCAGAACCAACACTGAAGCTTTCTTT. Encoded protein: CASSTRTNTEAFF. The genes are TRBV5-1 and TRBJ1-1; D remains unclear. Trimming pared 4 bases from V and 2 bases from J, leaving 9 bases between. CDR1 and CDR2 (germline): SGHRS, YFSETQ. This CDR3 has 13 amino acids.